This entry describes one T cell receptor (beta chain). Its antigen is not known. This sample stems from a study of cytomegalovirus exposure and HLA in healthy donors. Notes on the study in general: For presence/absence analyses, sequencing depth was assumed to be roughly uniform across donors. In a later analysis, TCR beta V- and J-gene trimming was associated with a missense DCLRE1C variant.

The PCR employed 60 Vbeta primers together with 13 Jbeta primers. The table came from immunoSEQ multiplex PCR; TCRdb's copy has only in-frame clones and leaves some out. The table lists approximately 150,000 clones, 80% to 90% of them singletons. The CDR3 is made up of 15 amino acids. V was clipped by 1 base and J by 2 bases; unmatched bases: 2. Germline CDR1 is SNHLY and CDR2 is FYNNEI. V and J are TRBV2 and TRBJ1-5, with 7 bases fitting TRBD1. The specimen was PBMCs. This receptor was identified in a girl aged 10-17 years in good health and CMV-seropositive. Here the CDR3 reads CASSEEGTGNQPQHF. In DNA, the CDR3 is TGTGCCAGCAGTGAAGAGGGGACAGGCAATCAGCCCCAGCATTTT.